The T cell receptor (beta chain) described here comes from a study of breast tumors, draining lymph nodes, adjacent tissues. Study-wide results and caveats: Tumor TCR diversity was below lymph nodes but above nontumor tissue. That most tumor T cells come from lymph nodes remained unproven. The data were judged consistent with most tumor T cells coming from lymph node and expanding in tumor.

Germline values: CDR1 MDHEN, CDR2 SYDVKM. Trimming pared 3 bases from V and 1 base from J, leaving 7 bases between. There are 14 residues in the CDR3. This clonotype appeared once. Antigen specificity is unknown. TCRdb re-derived calls from the multiplex PCR reads in MiXCR, one entry per CDR3 protein. The table lists 150,000 to 200,000 distinct CDR3 sequences, approximately 33% of them singletons, with about 4% in the top ten. Samples came from axillary lymph nodes draining the breast cancer. Sequencing input: axillary lymph node tissue. This clonotype was sampled from a female donor with breast cancer. Some clones in this sample may be carry-over from other donors' samples. The chain joins TRBV28 to TRBJ1-3, with D possibly matching TRBD1 (5 bases). CDR3 in DNA: TGTGCCAGCAGTTTTTGGGGGTCTGGAAACACCATATATTTT. Translating it yields CASSFWGSGNTIYF.